What follows is one T cell receptor (beta chain) and its context. The CDR3 runs 17 residues. CDR1 LGHNA and CDR2 YNFKEQ come from the germline V gene. After removal of 1 base from V and 4 bases from J, the junction contained 12 bases not matched to a gene. The method was immunoSEQ multiplex PCR; TCRdb's version includes in-frame clones alone and lacks a portion of them. The sample has some 700,000 clones, roughly 88% seen once. This record belongs to a study of shared T cell receptors in the human thymus. This sample was also put to use in a study of human thymus T cells. That source reports: The study used thymus tissue resected during corrective heart surgery. Repertoires from thymus and blood appeared to show biased V and J gene usage. Related work found strong thymic repertoire overlap between unrelated individuals.

The J gene is TRBJ2-7, the V gene TRBV4-2; 8 nucleotides match TRBD2. The material sequenced was thymocytes. This TCR was recovered from a boy in the first two years of life with a congenital heart defect. The CDR3 DNA is TGTGCCAGCAGCCAAGCTGAATCCGGGACTAGATGGTACGAGCAGTACTTC. This gives the protein CASSQAESGTRWYEQYF.